The sequence of this T cell receptor (beta chain) was determined in a study of cytomegalovirus exposure and HLA in healthy donors. With V trimmed by 3 bases and J by 4 bases, 8 bases remained unmatched. The CDR3 has 16 amino acids. Germline CDR1 and CDR2: SGDLS and YYNGEE. Amplification used 60 Vbeta primers and 13 Jbeta primers. Clones were sequenced by immunoSEQ multiplex PCR, and TCRdb holds only the in-frame ones, with some missing. The table shows approximately 150,000 clones, with 60% to 85% occurring only once. This clone has only one observation. The sequencing sample was made of PBMCs. The clonotype comes from a man between 35 and 55 years old in good health and CMV-seropositive. This chain joins TRBV9 and TRBJ2-3; 10 bases map to TRBD1. CDR3 coding DNA: TGTGCCAGCAGCGCCCGGACAGGGGGGTCGCCAGATACGCAGTATTTT. Translated: CASSARTGGSPDTQYF.